Here is one TCR beta chain with its context. This sample is part of a study of blood T cell repertoires in COVID-19. Study in general: Italy, Spain and the United States were the sources of the convalescent and acute COVID-19 samples.

Data came from immunoSEQ multiplex PCR; TCRdb stores just in-frame clones and leaves some out. Of about 210,000 clones listed, around 80% are singletons. CDR1 LNHDA and CDR2 SQIVND come from the germline V gene (reference sequence). V dropped 6 bases and J dropped 6; count of bases not matched to a gene: 5. The CDR3 is 14 residues long. The sequence was obtained from a man aged 55 to 70 with acute or convalescent COVID-19. The material sequenced was peripheral blood. The rearrangement joins TRBV19 to TRBJ1-6; 7 positions agree with TRBD1. Here the CDR3 DNA reads TGTGCCAGTAGCAACCGGGACAGTAATTCACCCCTCCACTTT. This encodes CASSNRDSNSPLHF.